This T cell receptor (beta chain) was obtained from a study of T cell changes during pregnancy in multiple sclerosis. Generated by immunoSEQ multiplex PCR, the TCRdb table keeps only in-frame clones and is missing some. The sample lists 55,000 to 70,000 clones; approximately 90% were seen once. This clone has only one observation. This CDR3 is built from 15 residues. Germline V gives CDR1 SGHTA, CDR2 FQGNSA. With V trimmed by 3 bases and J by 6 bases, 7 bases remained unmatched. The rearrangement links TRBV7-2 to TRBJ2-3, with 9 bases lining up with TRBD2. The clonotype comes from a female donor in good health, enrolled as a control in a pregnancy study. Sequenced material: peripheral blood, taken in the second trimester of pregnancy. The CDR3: CASSLGGGASDTQYF. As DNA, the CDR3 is TGTGCCAGCAGCTTGGGCGGGGGGGCGTCGGATACGCAGTATTTT. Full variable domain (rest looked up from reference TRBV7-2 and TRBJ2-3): GAGVSQSPSNKVTEKGKDVELRCDPISGHTALYWYRQSLGQGLEFLIYFQGNSAPDKSGLPSDRFSAERTGGSVSTLTIQRTQQEDSAVYLCASSLGGGASDTQYFGPGTRLTVL.